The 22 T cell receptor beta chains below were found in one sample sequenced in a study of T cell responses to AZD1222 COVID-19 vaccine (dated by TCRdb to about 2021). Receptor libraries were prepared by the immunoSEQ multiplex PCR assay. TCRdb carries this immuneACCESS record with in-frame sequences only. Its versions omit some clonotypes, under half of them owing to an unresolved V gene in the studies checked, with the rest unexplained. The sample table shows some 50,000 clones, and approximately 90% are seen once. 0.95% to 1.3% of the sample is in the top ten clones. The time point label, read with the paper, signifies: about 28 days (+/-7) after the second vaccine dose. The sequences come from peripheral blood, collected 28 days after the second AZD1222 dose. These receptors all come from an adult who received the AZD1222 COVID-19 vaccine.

The CDR3 DNA reads TGTGCCAGCAGCCCGGGCTCCTATAATTCACCCCTCCACTTT. Its protein product is CASSPGSYNSPLHF. The gene calls are TRBV9 and TRBJ1-6; no reliable D call. The length of the CDR3 is 14 residues. V dropped 4 bases and J dropped 0 bases, with 5 bases sitting between them. Germline-derived CDR1 and CDR2 are SGDLS and YYNGEE.

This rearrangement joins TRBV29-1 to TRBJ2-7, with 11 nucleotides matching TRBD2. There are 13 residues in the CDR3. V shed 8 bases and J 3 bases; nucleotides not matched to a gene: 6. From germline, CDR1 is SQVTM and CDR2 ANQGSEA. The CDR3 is CSLIAGGGYEQYF. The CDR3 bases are TGCAGCCTAATAGCGGGAGGGGGCTACGAGCAGTACTTC.

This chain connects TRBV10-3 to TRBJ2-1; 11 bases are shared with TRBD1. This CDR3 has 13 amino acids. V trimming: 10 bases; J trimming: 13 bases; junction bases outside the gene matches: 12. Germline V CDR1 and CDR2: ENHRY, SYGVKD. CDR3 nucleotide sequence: TGTGCCACCAAAGAGGGGGACAGGGGGTATCAGTTCTTC. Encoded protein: CATKEGDRGYQFF.

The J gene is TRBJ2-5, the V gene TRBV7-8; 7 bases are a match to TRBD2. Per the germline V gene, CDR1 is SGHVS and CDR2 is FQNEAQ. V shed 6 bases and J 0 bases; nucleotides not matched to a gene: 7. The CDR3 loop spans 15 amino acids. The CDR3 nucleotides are TGTGCCAGCAGAGCGGGACCAACGTACCAAGAGACCCAGTACTTC. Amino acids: CASRAGPTYQETQYF. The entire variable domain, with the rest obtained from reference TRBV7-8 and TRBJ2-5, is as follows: GAGVSQSPRYKVAKRGQDVALRCDPISGHVSLFWYQQALGQGPEFLTYFQNEAQLDKSGLPSDRFFAERPEGSVSTLKIQRTQQEDSAVYLCASRAGPTYQETQYFGPGTRLLVL.

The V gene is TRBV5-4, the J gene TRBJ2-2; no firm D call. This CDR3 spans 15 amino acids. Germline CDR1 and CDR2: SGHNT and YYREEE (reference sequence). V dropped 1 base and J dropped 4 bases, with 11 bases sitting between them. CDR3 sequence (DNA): TGTGCCAGCAGCTTGAGGGATCCGTCCACCGGGGAGCTGTTTTTT. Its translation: CASSLRDPSTGELFF.

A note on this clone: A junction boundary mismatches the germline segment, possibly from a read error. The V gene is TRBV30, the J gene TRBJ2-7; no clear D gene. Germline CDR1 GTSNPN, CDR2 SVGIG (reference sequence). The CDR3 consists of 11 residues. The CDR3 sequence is CAWSVSPRAHF. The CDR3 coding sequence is TGTGCCTGGAGTGTATCCCCCCGCGCCCACTTC.

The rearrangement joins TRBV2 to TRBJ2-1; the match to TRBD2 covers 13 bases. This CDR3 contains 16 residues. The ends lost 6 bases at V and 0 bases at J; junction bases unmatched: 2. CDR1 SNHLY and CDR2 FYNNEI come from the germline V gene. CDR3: CASSWTSGSSYNEQFF. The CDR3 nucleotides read TGTGCCAGCAGCTGGACTAGCGGGAGCTCCTACAATGAGCAGTTCTTC.

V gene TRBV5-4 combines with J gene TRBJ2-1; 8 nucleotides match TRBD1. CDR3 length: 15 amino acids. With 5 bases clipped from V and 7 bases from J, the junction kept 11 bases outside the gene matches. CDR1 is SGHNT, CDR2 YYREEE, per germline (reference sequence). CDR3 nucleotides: TGTGCCAGCAGTTCTTCAGGGGGCTATTTAAATGAGCAGTTCTTC. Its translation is CASSSSGGYLNEQFF.

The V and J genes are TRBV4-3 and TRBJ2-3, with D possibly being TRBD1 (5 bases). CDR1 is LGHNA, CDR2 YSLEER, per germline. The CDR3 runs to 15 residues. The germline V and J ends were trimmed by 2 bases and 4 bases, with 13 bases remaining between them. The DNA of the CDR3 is TGCGCCAGCAGCCAAATGGTTACAGGAGCAGATACGCAGTATTTT. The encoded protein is CASSQMVTGADTQYF.

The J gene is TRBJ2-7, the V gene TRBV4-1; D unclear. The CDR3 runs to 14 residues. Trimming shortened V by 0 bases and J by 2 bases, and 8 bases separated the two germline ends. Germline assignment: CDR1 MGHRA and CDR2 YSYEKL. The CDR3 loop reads CASSQEGPTYEQYF. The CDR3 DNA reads TGCGCCAGCAGCCAAGAAGGACCGACCTACGAGCAGTACTTC.

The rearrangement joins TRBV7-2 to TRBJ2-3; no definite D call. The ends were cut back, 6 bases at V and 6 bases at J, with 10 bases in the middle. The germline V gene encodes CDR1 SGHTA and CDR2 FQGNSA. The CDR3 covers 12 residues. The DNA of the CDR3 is TGTGCCAGCAGTTCTTATCTCGATACGCAGTATTTT. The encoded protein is CASSSYLDTQYF.

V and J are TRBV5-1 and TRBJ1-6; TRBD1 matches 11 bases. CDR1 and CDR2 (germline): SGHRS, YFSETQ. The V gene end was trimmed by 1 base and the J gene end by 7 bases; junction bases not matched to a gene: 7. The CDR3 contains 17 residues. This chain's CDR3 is CASSLYGTGGLNSPLHF. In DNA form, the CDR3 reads TGCGCCAGCAGCTTGTATGGGACAGGGGGATTAAATTCACCCCTCCACTTT.

The CDR3 protein is CASKASSYNEQFF. As DNA, the CDR3 is TGCGCCAGCAAGGCGAGCTCCTACAATGAGCAGTTCTTC. This chain connects TRBV4-1 to TRBJ2-1, with D unclear. Germline V gene data show CDR1 as MGHRA and CDR2 as YSYEKL. Between the trimmed V and J ends, which lost 7 bases and 0 bases, there was a span of 7 bases. The CDR3 sequence is 13 residues long.

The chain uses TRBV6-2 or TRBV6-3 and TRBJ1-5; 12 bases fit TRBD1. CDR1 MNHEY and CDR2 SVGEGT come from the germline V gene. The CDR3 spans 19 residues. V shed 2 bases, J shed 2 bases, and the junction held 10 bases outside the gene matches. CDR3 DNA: TGTGCCAGCAGTTACGAGGTAGGGACAGGGGGCATTGGCAATCAGCCCCAGCATTTT. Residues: CASSYEVGTGGIGNQPQHF.

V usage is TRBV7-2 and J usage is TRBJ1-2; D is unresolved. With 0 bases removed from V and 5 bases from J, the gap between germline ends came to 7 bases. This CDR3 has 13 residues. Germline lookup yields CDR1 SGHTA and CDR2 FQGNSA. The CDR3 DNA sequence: TGTGCCAGCAGCTTAGCGGTCCGGTATGGCTACACCTTC. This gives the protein CASSLAVRYGYTF.

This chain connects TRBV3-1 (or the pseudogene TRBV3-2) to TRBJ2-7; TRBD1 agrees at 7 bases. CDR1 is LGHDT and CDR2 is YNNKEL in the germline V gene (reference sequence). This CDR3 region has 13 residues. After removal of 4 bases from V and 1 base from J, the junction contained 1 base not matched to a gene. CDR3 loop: CASSPDRSYEQYF. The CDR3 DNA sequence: TGTGCCAGCAGCCCGGACAGGTCCTACGAGCAGTACTTC.

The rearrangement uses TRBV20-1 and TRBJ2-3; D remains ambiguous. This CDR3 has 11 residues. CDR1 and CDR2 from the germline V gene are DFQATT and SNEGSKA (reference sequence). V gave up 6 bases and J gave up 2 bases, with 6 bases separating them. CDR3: CSAAPTDTQYF. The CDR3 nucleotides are TGCAGTGCCGCCCCCACAGATACGCAGTATTTT.

CDR3 in DNA: TGTGCCAGCAGTGAGACAGGGAAGGACTATGGCTACACCTTC. Translating gives CASSETGKDYGYTF. J is TRBJ1-2 and V is TRBV25-1; 7 positions match TRBD1. The ends lost 3 bases at V and 3 bases at J; junction bases unmatched: 4. The germline V gene encodes CDR1 MGHDK and CDR2 SYGVNS. The CDR3 contains 14 residues.

CDR3 region: CSVETTDTQYF. The CDR3 DNA reads TGCAGCGTTGAAACTACAGATACGCAGTATTTT. The chain has TRBV29-1 and TRBJ2-3; D remains ambiguous. The CDR3 covers 11 residues. Per germline, CDR1 SQVTM and CDR2 ANQGSEA. Trimming shortened V by 2 bases and J by 3 bases, and 3 bases separated the two germline ends.

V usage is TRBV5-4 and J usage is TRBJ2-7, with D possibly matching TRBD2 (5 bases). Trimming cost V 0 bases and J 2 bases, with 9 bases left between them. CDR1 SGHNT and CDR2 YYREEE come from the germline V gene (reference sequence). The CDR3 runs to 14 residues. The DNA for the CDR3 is TGTGCCAGCAGCTTGGCCAGCGGTCCCTACGAGCAGTACTTC. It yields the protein CASSLASGPYEQYF.

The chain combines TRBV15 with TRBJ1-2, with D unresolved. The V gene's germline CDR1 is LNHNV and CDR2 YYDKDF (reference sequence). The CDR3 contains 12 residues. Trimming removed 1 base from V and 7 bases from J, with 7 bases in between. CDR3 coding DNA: TGTGCCACCAGCAGAGGGACGGGTGGCTACACCTTC. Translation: CATSRGTGGYTF.

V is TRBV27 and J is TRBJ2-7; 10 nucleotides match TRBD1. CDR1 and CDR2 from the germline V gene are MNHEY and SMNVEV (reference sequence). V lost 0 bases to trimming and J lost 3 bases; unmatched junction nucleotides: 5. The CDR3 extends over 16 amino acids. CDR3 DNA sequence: TGTGCCAGCAGTTTATCGACCGGGACAGGGGACTACGAGCAGTACTTC. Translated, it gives CASSLSTGTGDYEQYF.